This T cell receptor beta chain was captured in a study of blood T cells in healthy people across ages. CDR3 length: 15 residues. In germline, CDR1 is MNHNS, CDR2 SASEGT. V was clipped by 4 bases and J by 5 bases; unmatched bases: 7. A second PCR of about 6 to 11 cycles used a sample-barcoded 5' primer and a J-beta primer mix. TCRdb reanalysed the 5' RACE reads using MiXCR and keeps one entry per CDR3 protein. The sample has roughly 800,000 distinct CDR3 sequences; around 25% are singletons. This clonotype was seen a few times. Separately, the same data were catalogued under a study of T cells of mothers and their children.

Sequenced input: blood. The J gene is TRBJ2-5, the V gene TRBV6-1; 10 bases align to TRBD1. The TCR comes from a boy aged 5-17 years in good health. The chain's CDR3 is CASSAMTGGWETQYF. The CDR3 nucleotides read TGTGCCAGCAGTGCGATGACAGGGGGCTGGGAGACCCAGTACTTC.